The 8 T cell receptor beta chains presented below share a single source sample, sequenced in a study of blood T cell repertoires in COVID-19. Generated by immunoSEQ multiplex PCR, the TCRdb table keeps only in-frame clones and is missing some. The sample includes about 210,000 clones, 70% to 90% of them seen just once. Material for sequencing was peripheral blood. The receptors originated from a man aged 55-75 years with acute or convalescent COVID-19.

This rearrangement joins TRBV7-3 to TRBJ1-1; 8 bases are shared with TRBD1. This CDR3 spans 14 amino acids. The V and J ends lost 5 bases and 4 bases, in that order; junction bases with no gene match: 6. Per germline, CDR1 SGHTA and CDR2 FQGTGA. The CDR3 nucleotides are TGTGCCAGCAGCCCGGGGACAGGTAGCACTGAAGCTTTCTTT. Encoded protein: CASSPGTGSTEAFF.

CDR3 sequence: CASSVVASGNTDTQYF. Written as DNA, the CDR3 is TGTGCCAGCAGCGTAGTAGCGAGCGGCAACACAGATACGCAGTATTTT. This chain links TRBV9 with TRBJ2-3; maybe TRBD2 (5 bases). The CDR3 totals 16 residues. V lost 0 bases, J lost 2 bases, and 13 bases lay in between. Germline V gene lookup returns CDR1 SGDLS and CDR2 YYNGEE.

The rearrangement links TRBV11-2 to TRBJ2-3; D possibly corresponds to TRBD1 (5 bases). In germline, CDR1 is SGHAT, CDR2 FQNNGV. Between the trimmed V and J ends, which lost 1 base and 0 bases, there was a span of 17 bases. CDR3 length equals 18 residues. The CDR3 here is CASSLAPLRGSSTDTQYF. DNA for the CDR3: TGTGCCAGCAGCTTAGCACCCTTAAGGGGCTCTAGCACAGATACGCAGTATTTT.

CDR3 residues: CASSGQGTLFNEKLFF. The CDR3 bases are TGTGCCAGCAGTGGTCAGGGGACACTCTTTAATGAAAAACTGTTTTTT. This chain links TRBV2 with TRBJ1-4, with D tentatively TRBD1 (6 bases). Trimming cost V 4 bases and J 4 bases, with 16 bases left between them. The germline V gene encodes CDR1 SNHLY and CDR2 FYNNEI. The CDR3 sequence is 16 residues long. Filled out from reference TRBV2 and TRBJ1-4, the complete variable domain reads EPEVTQTPSHQVTQMGQEVILRCVPISNHLYFYWYRQILGQKVEFLVSFYNNEISEKSEIFDDQFSVERPDGSNFTLKIRSTKLEDSAMYFCASSGQGTLFNEKLFFGSGTQLSVL.

In this sample, this clone turned up a few times. The chain employs TRBV7-9 and TRBJ1-1, with 7 bases identical to TRBD1. The CDR3 length is 14 residues. Germline-derived CDR1 and CDR2 are SEHNR and FQNEAQ (reference sequence). The junction had 2 bases not matched to a gene; V was cut back by 3 bases and J by 1 base. This chain's CDR3 is CASSLTGQNTEAFF. In DNA form, the CDR3 reads TGTGCCAGCAGCTTGACAGGGCAGAACACTGAAGCTTTCTTT.

The CDR3 DNA sequence: TGTGCCAGCAGTTTACGTCGACATAGAGCTTTCTTT. This sequence encodes CASSLRRHRAFF. This chain links TRBV28 with TRBJ1-1; no clear D gene. V was clipped by 2 bases and J by 10 bases, with 11 bases between them. This CDR3 has 12 residues. CDR1 is MDHEN and CDR2 is SYDVKM in the germline V gene.

The chain is built from TRBV6-5 and TRBJ1-5; D remains unclear. Trimming left V 2 bases short and J 9 bases short, with 8 bases between. This CDR3 has 12 amino acids. Germline loops: CDR1 MNHEY, CDR2 SVGAGI. The CDR3 sequence: CASSYPSGPQHF. In nucleotides, the CDR3 is TGTGCCAGCAGTTACCCCTCGGGGCCCCAGCATTTT.

The chain has TRBV3-1 (or the pseudogene TRBV3-2) and TRBJ2-3, with 13 bases lining up with TRBD2. Germline CDR1 LGHDT, CDR2 YNNKEL (reference sequence). The CDR3 has 18 amino acids. The V segment lost 4 bases and the J segment 3 bases; nucleotides outside the gene matches: 10. CDR3 amino acids: CASSPGTSGAPRTDTQYF. CDR3 coding DNA: TGTGCCAGCAGCCCTGGGACTAGCGGGGCCCCCCGGACAGATACGCAGTATTTT.